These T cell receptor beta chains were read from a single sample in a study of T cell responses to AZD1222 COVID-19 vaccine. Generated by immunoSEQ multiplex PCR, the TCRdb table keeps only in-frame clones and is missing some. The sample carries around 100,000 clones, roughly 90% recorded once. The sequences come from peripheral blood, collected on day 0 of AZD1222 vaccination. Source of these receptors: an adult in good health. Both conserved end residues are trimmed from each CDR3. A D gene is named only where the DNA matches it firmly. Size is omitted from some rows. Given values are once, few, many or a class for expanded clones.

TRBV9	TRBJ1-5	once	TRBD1	ASSAGGTGNQPQH
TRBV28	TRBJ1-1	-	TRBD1	ASRAGGQRGVVTEAF
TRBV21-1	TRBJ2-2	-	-	ASSSGLASNTGELF
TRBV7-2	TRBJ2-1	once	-	ASSPKPLTHNEQF
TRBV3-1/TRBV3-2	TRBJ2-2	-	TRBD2	ASSRTGLDTGELF
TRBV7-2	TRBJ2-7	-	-	ASRPGETSYEQY
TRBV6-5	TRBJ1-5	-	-	ASRIQGYSNQPQH
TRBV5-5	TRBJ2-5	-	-	ASSLDGDKGETQY
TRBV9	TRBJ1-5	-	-	ASSTYSNQPQH
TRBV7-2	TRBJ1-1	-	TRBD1	ASSLARGRTEAF
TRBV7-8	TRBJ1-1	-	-	ASSRRNMNTEAF
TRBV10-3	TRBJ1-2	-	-	AISEAPGADNYGYT
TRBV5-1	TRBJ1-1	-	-	ASSLAGLTEAF